A selection of T cell receptor beta chains follows, all from one sample in a study of T cell repertoires in cytomegalovirus infection. TCRdb re-analysed the reads in MiXCR, keeping a single row per CDR3 protein. The sample records more than 50,000 distinct CDR3 sequences, about 33% being singletons. No antigens are known for them. The sequencing input was PBMCs, sequenced either directly or after in vitro stimulation (not recorded which). The source of these receptors is a human donor in good health (CMV status not recorded). Some clones in this sample may be carry-over from other donors' samples. The CDR3 runs from the conserved cysteine through the conserved F or W. D genes are given only for firm matches. Some rows mark clone size as missing; the rest say once, few, many or name a class of expanded clone.

d_call j_call clone_size v_call cdr3_aa cdr3_nt
TRBD1 TRBJ1-1 few TRBV5-1 CASSLGDRGTEAFF TGCGCCAGCAGCTTGGGGGACAGGGGCACTGAAGCTTTCTTT
. TRBJ2-7 . TRBV6-5 CASSYSGPQISYEQYF TGTGCCAGCAGTTACAGTGGGCCCCAAATCTCCTACGAGCAGTACTTC
TRBD1 TRBJ1-5 . TRBV11-2 CASSSTGAKPQHF TGTGCCAGCAGCTCCACAGGGGCCAAGCCCCAGCATTTT
. TRBJ1-6 . TRBV6-6 CASSYSTGRSPLHF TGTGCCAGCAGTTACTCGACAGGACGTTCACCCCTCCACTTT
. TRBJ2-2 few TRBV6-1 CASTGSVNTGELFF TGTGCCAGCACTGGGAGCGTGAACACCGGGGAGCTGTTTTTT
. TRBJ1-6 few TRBV19 CASSPLLGRRAPLHF TGTGCCAGTAGCCCACTCCTGGGACGGAGAGCACCCCTCCACTTT
TRBD1 TRBJ1-6 . TRBV11-2 CASSRTGWDSPLHF TGTGCCAGCAGCCGGACAGGGTGGGATTCACCCCTCCACTTT
TRBD1 TRBJ2-3 . TRBV12-3/TRBV12-4 CASRVDRGSTQYF TGTGCCAGCAGAGTGGACAGGGGGTCTACGCAGTATTTT
. TRBJ2-3 many TRBV7-2 CASSLGLGPQDTQYF TGTGCCAGCAGCTTAGGTCTTGGGCCCCAAGATACGCAGTATTTT
. TRBJ2-7 . TRBV7-6 CASSPRQEDYEQYF TGTGCCAGCAGCCCAAGACAGGAGGACTACGAGCAGTACTTC
TRBD2 TRBJ2-1 . TRBV3-1 CASSPSGLAAGNEQFF TGTGCCAGCAGCCCTTCGGGACTAGCGGCGGGCAATGAGCAGTTCTTC
. TRBJ1-2 . TRBV7-2 CASASTANYGYTF TGTGCCAGCGCGAGCACCGCTAACTATGGCTACACCTTC
. TRBJ2-3 many TRBV7-9 CASSPSTDTQYF TGTGCCAGCAGCCCTAGCACAGATACGCAGTATTTT
TRBD1 TRBJ2-3 . TRBV7-9 CASSAGQGPNTQYF TGTGCCAGCAGCGCTGGACAGGGGCCAAATACGCAGTATTTT
TRBD1 TRBJ1-4 few TRBV6-5 CASSRLGTGNEKLFF TGTGCCAGCAGTAGACTCGGGACAGGGAATGAAAAACTGTTTTTT